This T cell receptor (beta chain) was sequenced in a study of T cells in Graves' hyperthyroidism and ophthalmopathy. General study results and limits: Model output signaled ophthalmopathy a median roughly 6 months ahead of onset.

This clonotype occurred many times. Antigen: not known. RNA transcripts provided the source from which TCR beta CDR3 regions were amplified. The primer set for the first-round RT-PCR of the TCR CDR3 was HTBI. TCRdb itself ran the multiplex PCR reads through MiXCR, one entry per CDR3 protein. The table has some 300,000 distinct CDR3 sequences, roughly an eighth seen once. The V and J ends lost 2 bases and 4 bases respectively, with 8 bases between them. The germline V gene encodes CDR1 MNHEY and CDR2 SVGAGI. There are 14 residues in the CDR3. An absence of ophthalmopathy progression within 18 months meant stable Graves' hyperthyroidism. Based on clinical symptoms, serum thyroxine and TRAb, thyroid ultrasound and orbital computed tomography, diagnoses were reached.

The V gene is TRBV6-5, the J gene TRBJ2-2; a possible D gene is TRBD1 (6 bases). The TCR sequence derives from a woman aged 35 to 49 with Graves' hyperthyroidism. Sequencing was performed on blood. CDR3 region: CASSYGTLTGELFF. CDR3 sequence (DNA): TGTGCCAGCAGTTACGGGACACTCACCGGGGAGCTGTTTTTT.